This T cell receptor (beta chain) originates from a study of cytomegalovirus exposure and HLA in healthy donors (dated by TCRdb to about 2017). A note on the overall study: An earlier analysis of roughly 610 of the donors reported roughly 300 Gb of sequence data and 117 million unique TCR beta sequences obtained from about 200 million T cells. An early release covering 500 to 750 HLA-typed donors comprised 250 to 350 gigabases of sequencing data and 85 million to 100 million unique TCR sequences. Of the 300 to 500 genotyped donors, 65% to 90% were placed in the genetic ancestry cluster associated with self-reported Caucasian donors. The aim of the study was to test whether cataloging public T cell receptors could identify signatures of past pathogen exposure. The T cell repertoires of 666 subjects were profiled by immunosequencing and related to cytomegalovirus serostatus. Besides the first cohort of under 700 subjects, a separate validation cohort made up of over a hundred different subjects was used. To predict cytomegalovirus infection status, the study brought together high-throughput TCR immunosequencing, statistical association of individual TCRs with disease status, and machine learning. A later analysis re-examined previously published TCR beta repertoires from about 670 donors and added high-resolution HLA genotyping to investigate patterns of TCR occurrence. The later analysis used no new phenotypic data to find candidate immune exposures, relying instead on TCR beta sequences and their occurrence across donors. In an earlier analysis of more than 550 of the donors, high-throughput TCR beta sequencing was used to judge whether each TCR beta V gene segment behaved as functional or pseudogenic. Alongside the repertoire data, information on donor age, sex, ethnicity and CMV serostatus was compiled. In a later genetic analysis, genome-wide SNP genotypes for about 55% of the roughly 670 donors were used, and that subset was treated as a discovery cohort. All discovery cohort repertoires had been generated on a single sequencing platform. Class I and class II HLA loci were covered by the typing at four-digit resolution. The number of typed donors differed by locus: 629-630 for A, B, C, DRB1 and DQB1; 500 to 550 for DQA1; about 600 for DPA1; and approximately 450 for DPB1. A handful of DR-DQ haplotypes were handled as single units for association and clustering because linkage in the cohort was strong. Among about 370 genotyped donors of the cohort, an average of around 220,000 unique TCR beta nucleotide sequences was sequenced per donor, of which roughly 17% were non-productive. The paper's findings and limits, for the study overall: It was suggested by the authors that the approach could potentially be generalized to other disease states and immunological phenotypes. Some IMGT-functional V segments, including TRBV6-2 and TRBV6-3, could not be distinguished by the 87-base-pair reads and were therefore excluded. A few of the identified cytomegalovirus-associated TCR beta chains were confirmed in vitro to be specific for cytomegalovirus antigens. V-gene and J-gene trimming of TCR beta chains was associated with a missense DCLRE1C variant in a later genetic analysis, and the association was replicated in an independent cohort. When HLA alleles, especially DR and DQ, strongly co-occurred, attributing TCR associations to individual alleles was difficult. Only TCR beta chains were sequenced in this cohort, and the absence of alpha or paired-chain data limited detectable features. In a later analysis, several top co-occurrence clusters were reported to appear linked to parvovirus B19, influenza, CMV and Epstein-Barr virus. According to a later analysis, most CMV-associated TCR beta chains appeared to be HLA-restricted, and the HLA associations seemed to be driven largely by CMV exposure. Because counts were too low, seventeen rarely observed V segments, including chromosome 9 orphons, were left out of the earlier analysis of 587 of the donors. A further reported finding was that TCR beta sequences accurately predicted the HLA-A and HLA-B alleles for most subjects in the first cohort. A later analysis found that HLA-associated TCR beta chains were more clonally expanded and had lower generation probabilities than equally common non-associated chains. CMV serostatus was the only immune exposure information available for the cohort. A later genetic analysis reported fewer N-insertions in productive TCRs among donors in an Asian-associated ancestry cluster than the roughly 720-donor mean. Broadly in line with IMGT annotations, most TCR beta V segments showed up in productive rearrangements about 87% or about 30% of the time in an earlier analysis of approximately 640 of the donors. The sequencing pipeline was judged likely to have produced a cluster of highly shared sequence variants as a technical artifact. Most TCR sequences were observed very rarely across donors, whereas some public TCRs were present in many individuals. In a later analysis, TCR association rates were found to vary across HLA loci, with the most associated TCRs seen for DRB1 alleles and the fewest for HLA-C alleles. Specific HLA alleles were associated with over 15,000 TCR beta sequences at a false discovery rate of 0.05 in a later analysis. Linkage disequilibrium might explain the correlated functional status among segregating V segments, but an unknown experimental factor could not be excluded. The classifier was reported to diagnose cytomegalovirus status with high specificity and sensitivity in both the original cohort and the validation cohort. In the study, some 180 TCR beta chains were listed as associated with cytomegalovirus. Roughly uniform sequencing depth across donors was assumed in presence/absence analyses, although this assumption may not hold. Because HLA typing was unavailable for some donors at each locus, only the typed subset was used in association tests.

In the germline V gene, CDR1 corresponds to LGHNA and CDR2 to YNFKEQ. V loses 2 bases at its end and J loses 0 bases; junction bases beyond the gene matches: 11. From the cysteine up to the phenylalanine, the CDR3 has a length of 20 residues. The DNA shown is the 60-base CDR3, in frame from base 1. The cohort was made up of 666 healthy bone marrow donors. Cohort members were all nominally healthy when sampled, although unrecorded immune exposures were likely present. The donor tested CMV seronegative and was one of the 352 seronegative cohort members. Every donor gave a peripheral blood sample, and the peripheral blood mononuclear cells from that sample were used for TCR beta sequencing. The Qiagen DNeasy Blood Extraction Kit was used to extract genomic DNA from the blood cell samples. The protocol used for the library was the immunoSEQ multiplex PCR assay. A mixture of 60 forward primers for TCR Vbeta segments and 13 reverse primers for TCR Jbeta segments was used in the multiplex PCR. The CDR3 region of rearranged TCR beta genes was amplified from genomic DNA by a multiplex PCR assay. On the Illumina HiSeq System, the amplified TCR beta libraries were sequenced as 87-base-pair reads. Regarding the original processing steps: In a later analysis, roughly 80 million unique TCR beta chains were counted across the roughly 700 repertoires, and roughly 11 million of these chains were shared by at least two donors. Raw reads were error-corrected and collapsed into unique sequences with a nearest-neighbor algorithm that merged closely related sequences to remove PCR and sequencing errors. V, D and J gene segments were assigned by aligning CDR3 sequences to IMGT reference sequences. For a sequence to be retained, a match of at least six nucleotides was required to both a V gene segment and a J gene segment. Rearrangements were called productive when the CDR3 lacked stop codons and stayed in frame with V and J; all others were non-productive. CDR3 was defined according to IMGT convention as the region running from the second conserved V-encoded cysteine to the conserved J-encoded phenylalanine. Sequences without an unambiguous match to a single V gene segment were excluded from the earlier analysis of about 630 of the donors. In an earlier analysis of around 600 of the donors, V segments were called functional above 56.7% productive rearrangements and were called segregating when the between-donor standard deviation exceeded 5%. To diagnose cytomegalovirus status from the catalog of TCR beta chain sequences, a statistical classification framework was built. V and J gene assignment, in a later analysis, came from comparing TCR nucleotide sequences with IMGT/GENE-DB human TR gene sequences. Using the TCRdist pipeline, a later analysis assigned CDR3 sequences along with most-parsimonious VDJ recombination scenarios. In a later analysis, each TCR beta chain was defined by its CDR3 amino acid sequence together with its V-gene family, and reads without a unique V-gene family were excluded. To address suspected cross-contamination and a sequencing artifact, a later analysis removed a few hundred highly shared, low-generation-probability nucleotide sequences. A later analysis calculated a clonal expansion index for each public chain from normalized within-repertoire ranks of inferred template counts. A later analysis computed generation probabilities with a VDJ recombination model fitted to out-of-frame rearrangements, and checked the results against IGoR. In a later analysis, TCR-TCR, TCR-HLA and TCR-CMV co-occurrence was scored with hypergeometric tests, and a repertoire-size bias correction was applied to TCR pairs. False discovery rates were estimated in a later analysis by permuting HLA or CMV assignments 20 times. In a later analysis, co-occurring TCRs were grouped using DBSCAN, and TCRdist sequence similarity was added for clustering within HLA-allele-positive subsets. Co-occurrence clustering excluded repertoires with fewer than 30,000 or more than 120,000 public chains, plus five with anomalous nucleotide sharing. The table was pulled from immuneACCESS by TCRdb, which kept in-frame rearrangements only. Such tables lose some clones; where checked, under half of the loss comes from unresolved V genes, and the rest has no known cause. V and J calls and clone size come straight from that table; D and trimming were deduced from the DNA. The sample table contains about 110,000 clones; only one count was recorded for roughly 73% of them. The top ten clonotypes cover more than 0.7% of the sample.

Points on this clone: Its antigen is not yet known. No per-base quality is available; no much larger clone lies one base away.

Here the chain combines TRBV4-2 and TRBJ2-4, and 12 bases in between align with TRBD2. The sample comprised PBMCs. The sequence came from a woman aged 25 to 39 in good health and CMV-seronegative. The DNA sequence is TGTGCCAGCAGCCAAACGACTAGCGGGGGACGGAAGATAGCCAAAAACATTCAGTACTTC. Its protein product is CASSQTTSGGRKIAKNIQYF.